This T cell receptor (beta chain) was captured by sequencing in a study of blood T cell repertoires in COVID-19. Study information: T cells, B-cell-depleted T cells, or PBMCs supplied cDNA or gDNA.

As processed by the authors: By means of reference gene primer amplification, nucleated cell counts were estimated. Using immunoSEQ multiplex PCR, the repertoire was profiled, and TCRdb retains in-frame clones only, with some absent. V and J calls and clone size are copied from that table; D and trimming were computed from the DNA. The sample lists around 100,000 clones, around nine tenths occurring once. The CDR3 sequence is 15 residues long. With V trimmed by 5 bases and J by 4 bases, 6 bases remained unmatched. The germline V gene encodes CDR1 MDHEN and CDR2 SYDVKM. This TCR came from a human donor in a cohort sampled during active COVID-19. The sequenced material came from peripheral blood. The V call is TRBV28, the J call TRBJ1-2, with TRBD1 identical over 11 bases. In DNA form, the CDR3 reads TGTGCCAGCAGTCCGCCGGGACAGGGGGGCTATGGCTACACCTTC. As protein: CASSPPGQGGYGYTF.